The TCR beta chain described here comes from a study of blood T cell repertoires in COVID-19. About the research overall: COVID-19 samples, acute and convalescent, were from the United States, Italy and Spain. T cells, B-cell-depleted T cells, or PBMCs supplied cDNA or gDNA.

V lost 6 bases, J lost 1 base, and 4 bases stayed unmatched. Germline CDR1 SNHLY, CDR2 FYNNEI. The CDR3 extends over 14 amino acids. Authors' data handling: Estimated nucleated cell counts came from reference gene primer amplification. Only in-frame clones appear in the TCRdb table, and some are missing; sequencing was by immunoSEQ multiplex PCR. Clonal size and the V and J genes are those of that table, whereas D and trimming came from the DNA. This table has around 300,000 clones, about 85% appearing once. This sequence was found in a human donor in a cohort sampled during active COVID-19. The sample comprised peripheral blood. The chain uses TRBV2 and TRBJ2-3, with TRBD1 matching 7 bases. CDR3 amino acids: CASRGDRGTDTQYF. CDR3 in DNA: TGTGCCAGCAGGGGAGACAGGGGCACAGATACGCAGTATTTT.